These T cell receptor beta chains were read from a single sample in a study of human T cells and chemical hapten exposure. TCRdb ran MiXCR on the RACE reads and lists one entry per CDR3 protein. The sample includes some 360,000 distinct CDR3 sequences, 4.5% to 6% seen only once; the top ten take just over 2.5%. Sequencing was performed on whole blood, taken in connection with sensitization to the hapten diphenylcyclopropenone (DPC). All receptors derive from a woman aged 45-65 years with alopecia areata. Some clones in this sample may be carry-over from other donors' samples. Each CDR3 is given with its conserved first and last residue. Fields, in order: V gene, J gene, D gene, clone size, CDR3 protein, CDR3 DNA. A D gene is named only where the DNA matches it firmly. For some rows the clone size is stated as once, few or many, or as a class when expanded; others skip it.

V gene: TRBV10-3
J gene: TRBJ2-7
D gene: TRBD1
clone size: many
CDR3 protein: CAITRDRGYEQYF
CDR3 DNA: TGTGCCATCACCCGGGACAGGGGTTACGAGCAGTACTTC

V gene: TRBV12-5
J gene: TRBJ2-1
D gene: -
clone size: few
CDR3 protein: CASGLLRYSEQFF
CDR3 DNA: TGTGCTAGTGGTTTGCTACGGTATAGTGAGCAGTTCTTC

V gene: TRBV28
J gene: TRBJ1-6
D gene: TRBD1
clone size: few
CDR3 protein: CASSFGTGELPLHF
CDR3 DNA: TGTGCCAGCAGTTTTGGCACAGGGGAGTTACCCCTCCACTTT

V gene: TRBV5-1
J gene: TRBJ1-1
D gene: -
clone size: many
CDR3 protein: CASSPVDGITEAFF
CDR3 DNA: TGCGCCAGCTCCCCGGTCGATGGGATCACTGAAGCTTTCTTT

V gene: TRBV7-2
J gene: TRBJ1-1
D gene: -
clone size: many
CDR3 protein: CASSLFVRGSGTEAFF
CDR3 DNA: TGTGCCAGCAGCTTATTCGTCCGGGGATCGGGCACTGAAGCTTTCTTT

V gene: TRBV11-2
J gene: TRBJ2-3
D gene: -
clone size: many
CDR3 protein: CASSLKRSTDTQYF
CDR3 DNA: TGTGCCAGCAGCTTGAAGCGTTCCACAGATACGCAGTATTTT

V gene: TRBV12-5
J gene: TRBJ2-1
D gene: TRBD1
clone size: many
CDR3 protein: CASGLTLDGTVLYNEQFF
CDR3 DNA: TGTGCTAGTGGTTTGACCCTTGACGGGACAGTCCTCTACAATGAGCAGTTCTTC

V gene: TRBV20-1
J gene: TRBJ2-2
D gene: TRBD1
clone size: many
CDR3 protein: CSARMTGVLNTGELFF
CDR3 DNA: TGCAGTGCTAGGATGACAGGGGTTTTGAACACCGGGGAGCTGTTTTTT

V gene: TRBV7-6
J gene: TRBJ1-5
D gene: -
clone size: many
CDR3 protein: CASSLGQKGQPQHF
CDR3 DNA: TGTGCCAGCAGCTTAGGACAAAAGGGACAGCCCCAGCATTTT

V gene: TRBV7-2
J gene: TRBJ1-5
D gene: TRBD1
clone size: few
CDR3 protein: CASSLGPTGLNQPQHF
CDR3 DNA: TGTGCCAGCAGCTTAGGTCCGACAGGGCTCAATCAGCCCCAGCATTTT

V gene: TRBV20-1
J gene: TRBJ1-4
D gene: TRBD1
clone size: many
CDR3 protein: CSARSWTGQEEKLFF
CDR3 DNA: TGCAGTGCTAGATCGTGGACAGGGCAGGAGGAAAAACTGTTTTTT

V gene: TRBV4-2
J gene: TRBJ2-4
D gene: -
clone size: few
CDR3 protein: CASSQAGNVQYF
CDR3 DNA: TGTGCCAGCAGCCAAGCAGGAAACGTTCAGTACTTC

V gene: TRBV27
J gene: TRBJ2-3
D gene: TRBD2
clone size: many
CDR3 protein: CASSPVREGPDTQYF
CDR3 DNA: TGTGCCAGCAGTCCCGTGAGGGAGGGCCCAGATACGCAGTATTTT

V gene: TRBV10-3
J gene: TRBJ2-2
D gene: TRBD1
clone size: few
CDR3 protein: CAIRAGTGNTGELFF
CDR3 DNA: TGTGCCATCAGAGCCGGGACAGGGAACACCGGGGAGCTGTTTTTT

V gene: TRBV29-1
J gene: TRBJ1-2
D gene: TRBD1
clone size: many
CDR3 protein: CSAPVTYDRDYGYTF
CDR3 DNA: TGCAGCGCCCCCGTGACCTACGACAGGGACTATGGCTACACCTTC

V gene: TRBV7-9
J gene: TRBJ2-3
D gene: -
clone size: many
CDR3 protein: CASSFLGLADTQYF
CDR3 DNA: TGTGCCAGCAGCTTTTTGGGGCTGGCAGATACGCAGTATTTT

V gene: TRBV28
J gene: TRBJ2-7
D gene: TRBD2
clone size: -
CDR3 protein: CASSFRITGTSAYEQYF
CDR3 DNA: TGTGCCAGCAGTTTTCGGATAACCGGGACTAGCGCGTACGAGCAGTACTTC

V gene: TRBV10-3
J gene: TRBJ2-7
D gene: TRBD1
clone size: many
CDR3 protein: CAISDQGVNEQYF
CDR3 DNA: TGTGCCATCAGTGATCAGGGGGTGAACGAGCAGTACTTC

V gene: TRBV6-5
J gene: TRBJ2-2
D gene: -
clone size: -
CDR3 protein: CASSPSRGELFF
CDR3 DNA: TGTGCCAGCAGTCCTTCTAGGGGGGAGCTGTTTTTT

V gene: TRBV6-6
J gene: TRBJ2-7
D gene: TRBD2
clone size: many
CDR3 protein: CASSYTGLDEQYF
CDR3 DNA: TGTGCCAGCAGTTACACCGGACTAGACGAGCAGTACTTC

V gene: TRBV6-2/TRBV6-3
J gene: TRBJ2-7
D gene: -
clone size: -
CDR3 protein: CASSYWGIDEQYF
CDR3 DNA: TGTGCCAGCAGTTACTGGGGGATCGACGAGCAGTACTTC

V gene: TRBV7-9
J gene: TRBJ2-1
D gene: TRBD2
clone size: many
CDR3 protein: CASSRQTSREQFF
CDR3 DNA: TGTGCCAGCAGCCGCCAGACTAGCCGGGAGCAGTTCTTC

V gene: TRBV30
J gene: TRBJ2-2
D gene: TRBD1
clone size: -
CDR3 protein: CAWRQGTGSAGELFF
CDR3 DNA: TGTGCCTGGAGGCAGGGGACAGGGTCGGCCGGGGAGCTGTTTTTT

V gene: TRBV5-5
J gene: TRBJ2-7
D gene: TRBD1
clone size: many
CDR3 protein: CASSLGQGDFYEQYF
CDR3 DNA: TGTGCCAGCAGCTTAGGACAGGGGGACTTCTACGAGCAGTACTTC

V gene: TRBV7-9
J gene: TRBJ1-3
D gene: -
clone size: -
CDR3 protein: CASSLGAGLSGNTIYF
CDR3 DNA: TGTGCCAGCAGCTTAGGGGCAGGCCTCTCTGGAAACACCATATATTTT

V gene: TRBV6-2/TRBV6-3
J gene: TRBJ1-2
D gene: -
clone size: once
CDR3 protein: CASSYRPPHDGYTF
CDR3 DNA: TGTGCCAGCAGTTACAGGCCCCCTCACGATGGCTACACCTTC

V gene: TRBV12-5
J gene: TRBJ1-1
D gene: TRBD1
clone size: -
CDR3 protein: CASGPPGQHTEAFF
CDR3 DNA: TGTGCTAGTGGTCCCCCGGGACAGCACACTGAAGCTTTCTTT

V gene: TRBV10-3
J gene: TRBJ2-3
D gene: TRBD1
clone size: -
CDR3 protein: CAISSQGARTDTQYF
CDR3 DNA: TGTGCCATCAGTTCCCAGGGGGCGAGGACAGATACGCAGTATTTT

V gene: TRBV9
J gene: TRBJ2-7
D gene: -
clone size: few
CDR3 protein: CASSVEESYEQYF
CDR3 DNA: TGTGCCAGCAGCGTAGAGGAAAGCTACGAGCAGTACTTC

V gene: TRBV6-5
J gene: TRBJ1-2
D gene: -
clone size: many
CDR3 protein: CASSATFREDGYTF
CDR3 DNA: TGTGCCAGCAGTGCAACCTTCAGGGAAGATGGCTACACCTTC

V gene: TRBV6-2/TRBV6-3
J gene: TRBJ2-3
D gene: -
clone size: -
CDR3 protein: CASSAFSTDTQYF
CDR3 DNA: TGTGCCAGCAGTGCCTTCAGCACAGATACGCAGTATTTT

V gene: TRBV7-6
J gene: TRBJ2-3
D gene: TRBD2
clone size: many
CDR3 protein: CASSKGLAGGPDTQYF
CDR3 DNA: TGTGCCAGCAGCAAGGGACTAGCGGGAGGGCCAGATACGCAGTATTTT

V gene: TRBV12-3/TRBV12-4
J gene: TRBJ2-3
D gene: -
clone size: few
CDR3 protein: CASRSVASDTQYF
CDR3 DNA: TGTGCCAGCAGGTCCGTGGCTTCAGATACGCAGTATTTT

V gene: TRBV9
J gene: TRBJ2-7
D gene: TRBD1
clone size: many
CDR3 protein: CASSVETGSTYEQYF
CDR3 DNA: TGTGCCAGCAGCGTCGAGACAGGGTCGACCTACGAGCAGTACTTC

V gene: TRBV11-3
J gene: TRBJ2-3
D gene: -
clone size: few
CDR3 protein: CASSLDLTSTDTQYF
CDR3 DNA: TGTGCCAGCAGCTTAGATCTAACGTCCACAGATACGCAGTATTTT

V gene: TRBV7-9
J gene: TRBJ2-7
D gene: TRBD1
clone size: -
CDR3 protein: CASSFGVRGNEQYF
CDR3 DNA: TGTGCCAGCAGCTTCGGAGTCAGGGGGAACGAGCAGTACTTC

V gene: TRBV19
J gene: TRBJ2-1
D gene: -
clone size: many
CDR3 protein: CASRDPLRALYNEQFF
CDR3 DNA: TGTGCCAGTAGGGACCCCTTGCGAGCACTGTACAATGAGCAGTTCTTC

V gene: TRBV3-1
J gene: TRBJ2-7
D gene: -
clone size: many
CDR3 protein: CASTERQKGTEQYF
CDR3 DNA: TGTGCCAGCACGGAACGACAGAAGGGTACCGAGCAGTACTTC

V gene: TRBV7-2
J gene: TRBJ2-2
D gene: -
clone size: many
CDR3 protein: CASSFFGQNTGELFF
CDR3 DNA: TGTGCCAGCAGCTTCTTCGGCCAGAACACCGGGGAGCTGTTTTTT

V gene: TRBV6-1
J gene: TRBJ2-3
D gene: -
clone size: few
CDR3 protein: CASSGGTVTDTQYF
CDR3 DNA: TGTGCCAGCAGTGGTGGGACGGTCACAGATACGCAGTATTTT

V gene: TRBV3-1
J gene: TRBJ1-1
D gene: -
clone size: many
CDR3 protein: CASSQGAGTEAFF
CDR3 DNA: TGTGCCAGCAGCCAGGGGGCCGGGACTGAAGCTTTCTTT

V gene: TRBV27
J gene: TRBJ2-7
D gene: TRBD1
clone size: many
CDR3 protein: CASSPDRAFEQYF
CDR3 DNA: TGTGCCAGCAGTCCTGACAGGGCTTTCGAGCAGTACTTC